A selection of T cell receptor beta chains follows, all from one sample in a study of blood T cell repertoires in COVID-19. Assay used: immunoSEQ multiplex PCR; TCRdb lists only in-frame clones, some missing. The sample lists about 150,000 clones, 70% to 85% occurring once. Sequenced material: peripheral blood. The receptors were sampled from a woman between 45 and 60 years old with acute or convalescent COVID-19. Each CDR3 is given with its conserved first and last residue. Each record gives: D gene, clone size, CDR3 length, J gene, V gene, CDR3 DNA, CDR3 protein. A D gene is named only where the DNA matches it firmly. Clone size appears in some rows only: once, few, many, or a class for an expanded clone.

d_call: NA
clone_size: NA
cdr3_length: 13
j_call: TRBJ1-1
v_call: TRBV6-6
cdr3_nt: TGTGCCAGCAGTGGCGGCGGGGGCACTGAAGCTTTCTTT
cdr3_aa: CASSGGGGTEAFF

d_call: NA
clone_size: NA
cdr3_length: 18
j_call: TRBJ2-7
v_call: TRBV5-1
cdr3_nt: TGCGCCAGCAGCTTCCTTCGAGGCTCAGGGGGGATCTCCTACGAGCAGTACTTC
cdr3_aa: CASSFLRGSGGISYEQYF

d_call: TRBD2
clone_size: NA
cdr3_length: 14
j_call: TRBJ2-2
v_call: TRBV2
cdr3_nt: TGTGCCAGCACCGGCGGGAGAAAACCCGGGGAGCTGTTTTTT
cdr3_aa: CASTGGRKPGELFF

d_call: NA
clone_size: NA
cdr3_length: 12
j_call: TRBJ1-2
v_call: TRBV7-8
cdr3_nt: TGTGCCAGCAGCCAAGAGGCGGGCGGCTACACCTTC
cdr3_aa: CASSQEAGGYTF

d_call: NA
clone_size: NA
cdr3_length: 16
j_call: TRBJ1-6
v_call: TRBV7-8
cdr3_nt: TGTGCCAGCAGCAACCCGACAGCAGCCTATAATTCACCCCTCCACTTT
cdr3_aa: CASSNPTAAYNSPLHF

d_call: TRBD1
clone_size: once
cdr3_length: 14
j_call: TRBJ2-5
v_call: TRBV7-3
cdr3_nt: TGTGCCAGCAGCTTATCCTCAGGACAGGGGATCCAGTACTTC
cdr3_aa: CASSLSSGQGIQYF

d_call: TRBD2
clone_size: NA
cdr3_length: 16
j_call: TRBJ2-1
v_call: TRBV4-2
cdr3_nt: TGTGCCAGCAGCACTGGGACTAGCGGGGGGGACGGAGAGCAGTTCTTC
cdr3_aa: CASSTGTSGGDGEQFF

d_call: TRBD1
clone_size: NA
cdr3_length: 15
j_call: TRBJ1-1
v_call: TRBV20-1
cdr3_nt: TGCAGTGCTAGTTCTACAGTCGGGACAGGGGCTGAAGCTTTCTTT
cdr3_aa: CSASSTVGTGAEAFF

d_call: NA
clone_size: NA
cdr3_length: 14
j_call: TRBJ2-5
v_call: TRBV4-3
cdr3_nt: TGCGCCAGCAGCCAAGATCTAGCAGCAAAGACCCAGTACTTC
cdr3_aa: CASSQDLAAKTQYF

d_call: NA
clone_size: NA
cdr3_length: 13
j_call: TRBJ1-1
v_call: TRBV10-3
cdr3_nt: TGTGCCATAGGGATCCAGGGAGGGACTGAAGCTTTCTTT
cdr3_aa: CAIGIQGGTEAFF

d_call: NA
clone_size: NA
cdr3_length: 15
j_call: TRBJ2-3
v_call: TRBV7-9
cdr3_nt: TGTGCCAGCAGCCCGGGGACATTAAAGGCAGATACGCAGTATTTT
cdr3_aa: CASSPGTLKADTQYF

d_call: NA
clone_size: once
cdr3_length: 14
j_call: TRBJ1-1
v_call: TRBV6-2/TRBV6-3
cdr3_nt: TGTGCCAGCAGTTACCAGGGTTGGCACACTGAAGCTTTCTTT
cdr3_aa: CASSYQGWHTEAFF

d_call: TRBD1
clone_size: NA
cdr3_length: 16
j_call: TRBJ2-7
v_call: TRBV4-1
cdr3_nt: TGCGCCAGCAGCCAAACGCCAGGGACAGGGGTGTACGAGCAGTACTTC
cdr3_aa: CASSQTPGTGVYEQYF

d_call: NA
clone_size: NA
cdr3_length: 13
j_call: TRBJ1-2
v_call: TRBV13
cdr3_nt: TGTGCCAGCAGCGTAGCAGGGTCGGGCGGCTACACCTTC
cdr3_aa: CASSVAGSGGYTF

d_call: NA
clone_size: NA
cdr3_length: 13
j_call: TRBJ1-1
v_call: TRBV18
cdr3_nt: TGTGCCAGCTCACCCCGGGGAAACACTGAAGCTTTCTTT
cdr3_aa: CASSPRGNTEAFF

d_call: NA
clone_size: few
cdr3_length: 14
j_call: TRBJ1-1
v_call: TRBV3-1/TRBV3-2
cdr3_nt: TGTGCCAGCAGCCGTTCAGGGGTGGAAACTGAAGCTTTCTTT
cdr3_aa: CASSRSGVETEAFF

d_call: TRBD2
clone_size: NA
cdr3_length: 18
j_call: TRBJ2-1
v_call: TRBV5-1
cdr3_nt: TGCGCCAGCAGCTTGGCCCTACTAGCGGGGGCGGCGGGCAATGAGCAGTTCTTC
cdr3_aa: CASSLALLAGAAGNEQFF

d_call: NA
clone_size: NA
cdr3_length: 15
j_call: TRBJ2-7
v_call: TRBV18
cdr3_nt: TGTGCCAGCTCACCACCAGGACTCCCGCCCTACGAGCAGTACTTC
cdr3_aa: CASSPPGLPPYEQYF

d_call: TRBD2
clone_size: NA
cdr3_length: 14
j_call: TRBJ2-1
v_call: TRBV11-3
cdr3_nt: TGTGCCAGCAGCTTAAGGGACTACCACAATGAGCAGTTCTTC
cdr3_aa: CASSLRDYHNEQFF

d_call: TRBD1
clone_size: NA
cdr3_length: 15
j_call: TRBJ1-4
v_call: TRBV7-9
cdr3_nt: TGTGCCAGCAGCACGTCCGGGACAGCAAATGAAAAACTGTTTTTT
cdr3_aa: CASSTSGTANEKLFF

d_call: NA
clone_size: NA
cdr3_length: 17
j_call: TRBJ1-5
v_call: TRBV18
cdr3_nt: TGTGCCAGCGCAGGAGACGGGGACAAGGGGCGTCATCAGCCCCAGCATTTT
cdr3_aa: CASAGDGDKGRHQPQHF

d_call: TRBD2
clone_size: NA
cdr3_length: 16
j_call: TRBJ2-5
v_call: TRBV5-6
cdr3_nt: TGTGCCAGCAGCTTGACCGGGACTACTCTACAAGAGACCCAGTACTTC
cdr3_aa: CASSLTGTTLQETQYF

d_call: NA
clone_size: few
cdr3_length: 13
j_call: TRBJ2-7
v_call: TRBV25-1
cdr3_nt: TGTGCCAGCACCTCAAACCTCCGCGTAGAGCAGTACTTC
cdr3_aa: CASTSNLRVEQYF

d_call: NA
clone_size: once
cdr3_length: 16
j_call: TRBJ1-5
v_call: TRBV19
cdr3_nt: TGTGCCAGTAGTTCTCCGGGGGGAGGAGGCAATCAGCCCCAGCATTTT
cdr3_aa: CASSSPGGGGNQPQHF

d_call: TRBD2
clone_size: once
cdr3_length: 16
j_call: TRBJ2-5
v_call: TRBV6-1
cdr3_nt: TGTGCCAGCAGTGACGTGCGGCGGGGGGGCGCTGAGACCCAGTACTTC
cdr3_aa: CASSDVRRGGAETQYF

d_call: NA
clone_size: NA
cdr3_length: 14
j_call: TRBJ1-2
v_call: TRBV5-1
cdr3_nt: TGCGCCAGCAGCTTGGACGGGTCCGTCTATGGCTACACCTTC
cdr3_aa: CASSLDGSVYGYTF

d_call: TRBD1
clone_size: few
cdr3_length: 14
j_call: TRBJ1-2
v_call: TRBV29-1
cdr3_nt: TGCAGCGTACAAAGGGACAGGGGGGGCTATGGCTACACCTTC
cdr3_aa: CSVQRDRGGYGYTF

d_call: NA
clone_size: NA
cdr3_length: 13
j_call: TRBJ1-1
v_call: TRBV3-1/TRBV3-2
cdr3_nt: TGTGCCAGCAGCCTTACAGCGAACACTGAAGCTTTCTTT
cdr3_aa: CASSLTANTEAFF

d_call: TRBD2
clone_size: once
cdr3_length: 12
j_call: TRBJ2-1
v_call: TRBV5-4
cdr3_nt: TGTGCCAGCAGCTTTAGGACTAGTAGGCAGTTCTTC
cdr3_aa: CASSFRTSRQFF

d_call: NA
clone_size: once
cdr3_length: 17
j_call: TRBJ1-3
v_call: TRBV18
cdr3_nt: TGTGCCAGCTCACCACAGATAGGAGGGCGCGCTGGAAACACCATATATTTT
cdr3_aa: CASSPQIGGRAGNTIYF

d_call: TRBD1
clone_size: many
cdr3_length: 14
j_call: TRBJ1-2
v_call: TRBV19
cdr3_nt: TGTGCCAGTAGTATCGGACAGGGTCTCTATGGCTACACCTTC
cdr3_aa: CASSIGQGLYGYTF

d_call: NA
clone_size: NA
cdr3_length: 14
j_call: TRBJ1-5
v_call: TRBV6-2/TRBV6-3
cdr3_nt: TGTGCCAGCAGTCACCGAATAGGGGATCAGCCCCAGCATTTT
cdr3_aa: CASSHRIGDQPQHF

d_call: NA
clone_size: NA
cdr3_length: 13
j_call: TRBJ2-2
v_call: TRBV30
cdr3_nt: TGTGCCTGGAGTGTACAGGGAACCGGGGAGCTGTTTTTT
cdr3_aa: CAWSVQGTGELFF

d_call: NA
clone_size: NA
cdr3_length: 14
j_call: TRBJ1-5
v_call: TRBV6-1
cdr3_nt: TGTGCCAGCAGTGACCAGGGTACAGTACAGCCCCAGCATTTT
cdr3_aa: CASSDQGTVQPQHF

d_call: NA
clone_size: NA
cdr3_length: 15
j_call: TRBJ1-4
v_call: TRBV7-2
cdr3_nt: TGTGCCAGCAGCCAGAGGACAGTACGTAATGAAAAACTGTTTTTT
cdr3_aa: CASSQRTVRNEKLFF

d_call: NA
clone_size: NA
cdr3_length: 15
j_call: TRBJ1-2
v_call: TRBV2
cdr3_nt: TGTGCCAGCATCCGCGGAGACAGGCGCTACTATGGCTACACCTTC
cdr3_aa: CASIRGDRRYYGYTF

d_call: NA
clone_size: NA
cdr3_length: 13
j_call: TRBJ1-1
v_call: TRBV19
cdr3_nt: TGTGCCAGTAGGCCGGGGGGGCTCACTGAAGCTTTCTTT
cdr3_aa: CASRPGGLTEAFF

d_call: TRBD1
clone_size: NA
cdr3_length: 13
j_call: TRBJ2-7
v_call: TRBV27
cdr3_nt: TGTGCCAGCAGCCTACAGGGGAACTACGAGCAGTACTTC
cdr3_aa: CASSLQGNYEQYF

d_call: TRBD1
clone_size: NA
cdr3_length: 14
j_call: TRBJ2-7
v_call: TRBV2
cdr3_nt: TGTGCCAGCAGGTCCGGGACAGGGGGCTACGAGCAGTACTTC
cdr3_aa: CASRSGTGGYEQYF

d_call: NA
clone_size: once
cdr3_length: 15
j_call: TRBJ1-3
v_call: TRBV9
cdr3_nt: TGTGCCAGCAGCGCTACAGATCTCTCTGGAAACACCATATATTTT
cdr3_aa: CASSATDLSGNTIYF

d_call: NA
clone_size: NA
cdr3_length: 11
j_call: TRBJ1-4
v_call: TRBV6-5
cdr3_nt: TGTGCCAGCAGAAGAGGACAGAAACTGTTTTTT
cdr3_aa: CASRRGQKLFF

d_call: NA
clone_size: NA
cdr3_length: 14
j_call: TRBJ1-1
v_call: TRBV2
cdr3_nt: TGTGCCAGCAGTGGGGGACTCCAGAGGACTGAAGCTTTCTTT
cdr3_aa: CASSGGLQRTEAFF

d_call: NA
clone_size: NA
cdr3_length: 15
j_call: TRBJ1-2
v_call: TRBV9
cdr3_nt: TGTGCCAGCAGCCCCCGACAGGCCCACGACTATGGCTACACCTTC
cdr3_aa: CASSPRQAHDYGYTF